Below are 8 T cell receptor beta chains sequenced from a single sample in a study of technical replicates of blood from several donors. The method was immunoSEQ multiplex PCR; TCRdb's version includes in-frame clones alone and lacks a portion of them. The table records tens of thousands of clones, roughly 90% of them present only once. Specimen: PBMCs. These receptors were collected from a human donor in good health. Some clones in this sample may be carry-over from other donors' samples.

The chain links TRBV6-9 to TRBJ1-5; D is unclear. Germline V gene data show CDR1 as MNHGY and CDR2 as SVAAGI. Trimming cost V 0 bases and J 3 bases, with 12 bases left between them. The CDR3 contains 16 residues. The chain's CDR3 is CASSYSVGRVNQPQHF. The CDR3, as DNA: TGTGCCAGCAGTTATTCGGTCGGTAGAGTCAATCAGCCCCAGCATTTT.

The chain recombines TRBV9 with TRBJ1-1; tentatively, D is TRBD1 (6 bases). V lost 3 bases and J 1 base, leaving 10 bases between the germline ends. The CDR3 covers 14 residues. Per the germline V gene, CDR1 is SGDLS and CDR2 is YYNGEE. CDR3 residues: CASSEGGTNTEAFF. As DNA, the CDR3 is TGTGCCAGCAGCGAGGGGGGGACGAACACTGAAGCTTTCTTT.

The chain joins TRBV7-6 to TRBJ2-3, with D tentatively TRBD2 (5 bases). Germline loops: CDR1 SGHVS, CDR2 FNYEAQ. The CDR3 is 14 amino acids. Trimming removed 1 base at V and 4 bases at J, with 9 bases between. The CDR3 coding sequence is TGTGCCAGCAGCTTAGGGCTAGCTCCAGATACGCAGTATTTT. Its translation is CASSLGLAPDTQYF.

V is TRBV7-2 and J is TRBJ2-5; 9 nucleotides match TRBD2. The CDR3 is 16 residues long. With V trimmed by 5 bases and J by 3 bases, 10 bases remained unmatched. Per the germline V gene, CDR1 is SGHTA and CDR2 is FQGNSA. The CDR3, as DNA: TGTGCCAGCAGCCCCATGTTTCTAGCGGGGAAAGAGACCCAGTACTTC. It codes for CASSPMFLAGKETQYF.

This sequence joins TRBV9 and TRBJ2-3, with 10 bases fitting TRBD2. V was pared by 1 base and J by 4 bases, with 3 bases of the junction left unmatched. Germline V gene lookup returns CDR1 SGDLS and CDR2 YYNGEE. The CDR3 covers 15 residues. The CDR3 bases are TGTGCCAGCAGCGTACTGAGCGGGGGGGCAGATACGCAGTATTTT. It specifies CASSVLSGGADTQYF.

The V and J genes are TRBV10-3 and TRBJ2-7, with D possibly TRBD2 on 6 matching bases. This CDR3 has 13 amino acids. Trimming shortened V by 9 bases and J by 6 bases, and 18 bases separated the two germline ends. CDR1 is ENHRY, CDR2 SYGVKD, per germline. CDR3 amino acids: CAIRAGTGSEQYF. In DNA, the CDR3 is TGTGCCATTAGAGCCGGGACTGGGAGCGAGCAGTACTTC.

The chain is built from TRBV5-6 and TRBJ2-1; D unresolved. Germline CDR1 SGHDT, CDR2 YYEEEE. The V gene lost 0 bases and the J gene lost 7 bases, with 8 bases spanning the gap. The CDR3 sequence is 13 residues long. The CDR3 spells CASSLAYVNEQFF. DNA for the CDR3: TGTGCCAGCAGCTTGGCCTATGTGAATGAGCAGTTCTTC.

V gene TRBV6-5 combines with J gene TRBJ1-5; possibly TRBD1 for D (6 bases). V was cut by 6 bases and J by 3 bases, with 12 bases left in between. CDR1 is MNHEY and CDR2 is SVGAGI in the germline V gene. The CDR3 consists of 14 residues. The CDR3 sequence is CASSSAGANQPQHF. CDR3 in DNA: TGTGCCAGCAGCTCCGCGGGGGCCAATCAGCCCCAGCATTTT.